Sequencing of this TCR beta chain was carried out in a study of blood T cell repertoires in COVID-19 (dated by TCRdb to 2019 to 2021). In terms of the full investigation: Samples from collaborators originated in the United States, Italy and Spain and spanned both the acute and convalescent phases of COVID-19. Sample metadata almost always included a de-identified subject ID, COVID-19 status, age in years and sex. Where available, HLA class I and class II types were obtained from metadata supplied by the sample provider rather than from assay-based typing. A freely available public database, intended as a resource for researchers studying the immune response to SARS-CoV-2, is where the repertoires were released. Subjects who had been exposed to COVID-19, were actively infected with it, or had recovered from it provided the deeply sampled blood TCRbeta repertoires that made up the dataset. Samples were obtained from the ongoing ImmuneRACE study (first 160 participants) and from roughly 1,300 subjects provided by 6 global collaborators. The material from the prospective study consisted of cDNA or gDNA derived from T cells, B-cell-depleted T cells, or PBMCs.

TCRbeta CDR3 regions were amplified from genomic DNA by means of the immunoSEQ Assay, a bias-controlled multiplex PCR. Per the authors' processing: Within the assay, amplification of reference gene primers was used to estimate how many nucleated cells each sample contained. To quantify the absolute abundance of each unique TCRbeta CDR3 rearrangement, sequence reads were collapsed and filtered. Productive Simpson clonality was computed per sample as the square root of Simpson's diversity index over productive rearrangements. TCRdb limited this immuneACCESS table to in-frame rearrangements with V and J called. A share of clones is missing; checked studies link under half to unresolved V genes, and the rest is unexplained. V and J calls and clone size are those listed in that table; D and trimming were worked out from the DNA. In this sample the table shows under 85,000 clones, roughly 73% of which occur a single time. In total, the top ten clones hold about 9.9% of the sample.

Collaborating institutions collected whole blood in K2EDTA tubes following their own protocols. For TCRbeta analysis, collaborators shipped samples in one of three forms: frozen whole blood, isolated PBMCs, or DNA extracted from either of those sample types. The germline V gene supplies CDR1 SGHVS and CDR2 FQNEAQ. V is pared back by 3 bases and J by 1 base, with 13 bases lying between the germline termini. The CDR3 measures 15 amino acids from cysteine to phenylalanine. CDR3 DNA is the only sequence kept; it has 45 bases, read in frame from the first base. The study at large found these results: The quantity of clinical and demographic metadata differed by source and by participant and was supplied without curation.

A word on this clone: Its specific antigen is unknown. No much larger clone is present one base from it, and per-base qualities are unavailable.

The origin of this receptor is a human donor in a cohort sampled during active COVID-19. Sequencing was carried out using peripheral blood. The chain joins TRBV7-8 to TRBJ2-7; the D gene is possibly TRBD1, with 7 bases matching. This receptor has the CDR3 CASSFGQGGSYEQYF. The sequenced DNA: TGTGCCAGCAGCTTTGGTCAGGGGGGATCCTACGAGCAGTACTTC. The variable domain in full, with residues beyond the CDR3 obtained from the reference TRBV7-8 and TRBJ2-7 genes, is GAGVSQSPRYKVAKRGQDVALRCDPISGHVSLFWYQQALGQGPEFLTYFQNEAQLDKSGLPSDRFFAERPEGSVSTLKIQRTQQEDSAVYLCASSFGQGGSYEQYFGPGTRLTVT.